The table lists the clone carrying this TCR beta chain with a count of one. The CDR3 totals 17 residues. Germline CDR1 reads LGHNT; CDR2 reads FRNRAP. Trimming left V 0 bases short and J 0 bases short, with 12 bases between. This sample is drawn from a study of blood T cell repertoires in COVID-19. Whole-study context: Some COVID-19 samples were acute and others convalescent; all came from the United States, Italy and Spain. PBMCs, B-cell-depleted T cells, or T cells were the source of the cDNA or gDNA that made up the material.

Original processing notes: Estimation of nucleated cell counts was performed using reference gene primer amplification. Using immunoSEQ multiplex PCR, the repertoire was profiled, and TCRdb retains in-frame clones only, with some absent. That table is the source of V, J and clone size, and D and trimming were worked out from the DNA. The sample shows roughly 110,000 clones, over 80% of them seen only once. The receptor was derived from a woman in her 30s with acute or convalescent COVID-19. Sequencing was performed on peripheral blood. This rearrangement joins TRBV12-5 to TRBJ1-5, with a tentative D call TRBD1 (6 bases). CDR3 sequence reads: CASGLVWGGFSNQPQHF. The DNA for the CDR3 is TGTGCTAGTGGTTTGGTATGGGGGGGCTTTAGCAATCAGCCCCAGCATTTT.